The sequence of this T cell receptor (beta chain) was determined in a study of T cell responses to AZD1222 COVID-19 vaccine. This clone has just one count. Profiled with immunoSEQ multiplex PCR; TCRdb holds only in-frame clones, not every one. The sample includes some 170,000 clones, roughly 92% of them seen just once. J gave up 4 bases and V 7 bases, and 8 bases lay outside the gene matches. The CDR3 is 14 amino acids. Germline CDR1 and CDR2: SQVTM and ANQGSEA. The origin of this receptor is an adult who received the AZD1222 COVID-19 vaccine. The sequencing used peripheral blood, collected 28 days after the second AZD1222 dose. The chain employs TRBV29-1 and TRBJ1-5; 9 positions agree with TRBD1. The CDR3 DNA follows: TGCAGCGCCGGGACAGGGATAGGGAATCAGCCCCAGCATTTT. It specifies CSAGTGIGNQPQHF.